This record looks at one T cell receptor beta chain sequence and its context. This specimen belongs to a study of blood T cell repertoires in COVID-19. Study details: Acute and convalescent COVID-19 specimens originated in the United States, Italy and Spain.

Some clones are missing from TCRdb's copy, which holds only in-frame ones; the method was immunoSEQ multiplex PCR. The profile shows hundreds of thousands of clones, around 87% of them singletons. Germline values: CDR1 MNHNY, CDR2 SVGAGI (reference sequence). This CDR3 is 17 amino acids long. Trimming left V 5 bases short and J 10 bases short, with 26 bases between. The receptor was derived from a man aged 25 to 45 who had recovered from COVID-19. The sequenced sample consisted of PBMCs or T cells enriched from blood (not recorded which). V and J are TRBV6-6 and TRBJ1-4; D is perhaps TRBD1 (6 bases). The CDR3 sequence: CASSRGPPGADRGKLFF. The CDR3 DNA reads TGTGCCAGCAGTCGAGGTCCCCCAGGGGCTGATCGTGGAAAACTGTTTTTT.